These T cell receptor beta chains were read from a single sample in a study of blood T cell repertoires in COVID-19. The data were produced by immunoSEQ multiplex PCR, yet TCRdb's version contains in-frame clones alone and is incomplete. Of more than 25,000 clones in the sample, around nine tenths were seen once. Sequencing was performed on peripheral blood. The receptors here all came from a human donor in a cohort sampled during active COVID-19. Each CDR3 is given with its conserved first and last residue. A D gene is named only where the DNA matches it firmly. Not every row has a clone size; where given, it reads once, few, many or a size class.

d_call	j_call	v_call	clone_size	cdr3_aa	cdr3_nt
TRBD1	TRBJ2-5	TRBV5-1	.	CASSPSPTGLEETQYF	TGCGCCAGCAGCCCCTCTCCGACAGGGTTGGAAGAGACCCAGTACTTC
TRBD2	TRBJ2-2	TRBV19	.	CASSTLGSGRAHGELFF	TGTGCCAGTAGTACCCTGGGTAGCGGGAGGGCCCACGGGGAGCTGTTTTTT
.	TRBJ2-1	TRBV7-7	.	CASSSGSLGTNEQFF	TGTGCCAGCAGCTCCGGGAGTCTAGGGACCAATGAGCAGTTCTTC
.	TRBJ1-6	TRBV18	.	CASSPGAATNSPLHF	TGTGCCAGCTCACCAGGGGCAGCGACCAATTCACCCCTCCACTTT
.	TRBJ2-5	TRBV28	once	CASSLNRVETQYF	TGTGCCAGCAGTTTGAACAGGGTGGAGACCCAGTACTTC
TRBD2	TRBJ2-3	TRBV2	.	CAIDASGGTDTQYF	TGTGCCATCGACGCTAGCGGGGGCACAGATACGCAGTATTTT
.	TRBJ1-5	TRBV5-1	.	CASSWVVWSTGNQPQHF	TGCGCCAGCAGCTGGGTGGTATGGAGTACAGGGAATCAGCCCCAGCATTTT
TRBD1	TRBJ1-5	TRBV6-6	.	CASRETGGTVNQPQHF	TGTGCCAGCAGAGAGACAGGGGGCACGGTCAATCAGCCCCAGCATTTT
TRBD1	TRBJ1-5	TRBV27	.	CASSLYGTGSGSNQPQHF	TGTGCCAGCAGTTTATACGGGACAGGGAGTGGGAGCAATCAGCCCCAGCATTTT
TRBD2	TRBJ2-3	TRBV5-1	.	CASSLAVAGGDTQYF	TGCGCCAGCAGCTTGGCCGTAGCGGGAGGGGATACGCAGTATTTT
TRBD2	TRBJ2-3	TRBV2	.	CASSVDSGGTDTQYF	TGTGCCAGCAGTGTTGATAGCGGGGGCACAGATACGCAGTATTTT
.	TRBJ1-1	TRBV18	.	CASSPLGQGNTEAFF	TGTGCCAGCTCACCATTAGGGCAGGGCAACACTGAAGCTTTCTTT
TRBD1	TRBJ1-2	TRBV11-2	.	CASSFQGADYGYTF	TGTGCCAGCAGCTTTCAGGGGGCGGACTATGGCTACACCTTC
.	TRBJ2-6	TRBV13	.	CASTFSGANVLTF	TGTGCCAGCACCTTCTCGGGGGCCAACGTCCTGACTTTC
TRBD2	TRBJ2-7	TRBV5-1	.	CASSLANSGGANEQYF	TGCGCCAGCAGCTTGGCCAATAGCGGGGGGGCCAACGAGCAGTACTTC
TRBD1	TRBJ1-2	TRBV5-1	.	CASSPYQQGTDGYTF	TGCGCCAGCAGCCCGTACCAACAGGGGACGGATGGCTACACCTTC
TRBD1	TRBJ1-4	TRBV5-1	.	CASSLGVGTGDEKLFF	TGCGCCAGCAGCTTGGGGGTTGGGACAGGGGATGAAAAACTGTTTTTT
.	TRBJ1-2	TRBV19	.	CASSSQGSYGYTF	TGTGCCAGTTCCTCACAGGGCTCCTATGGCTACACCTTC
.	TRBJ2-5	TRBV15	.	CATRRGLQETQYF	TGTGCCACCCGGCGGGGGCTCCAAGAGACCCAGTACTTC
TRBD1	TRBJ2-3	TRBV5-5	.	CASSLGQGRTTQYF	TGTGCCAGCAGCTTGGGACAGGGAAGAACCACGCAGTATTTT
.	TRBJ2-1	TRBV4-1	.	CASSPIAVSYNEQFF	TGCGCCAGCAGTCCTATAGCGGTATCCTACAATGAGCAGTTCTTC
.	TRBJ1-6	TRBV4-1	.	CASSQDWSYNSPLHF	TGCGCCAGCAGCCAAGATTGGAGCTATAATTCACCCCTCCACTTT
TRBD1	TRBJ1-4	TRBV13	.	CASSLGSRTGPQGEKLFF	TGTGCCAGCAGCTTAGGAAGTAGGACAGGGCCCCAGGGCGAAAAACTGTTTTTT
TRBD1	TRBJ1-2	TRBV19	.	CASSIIRTGNTF	TGTGCCAGTAGTATAATCCGGACAGGTAACACCTTC
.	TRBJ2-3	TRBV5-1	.	CASSLGIARGTDTQYF	TGCGCCAGCAGCTTGGGTATCGCGCGCGGCACAGATACGCAGTATTTT
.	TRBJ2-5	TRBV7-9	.	CASSPKSLAPEETQYF	TGTGCCAGCAGCCCAAAGTCCCTAGCGCCGGAAGAGACCCAGTACTTC
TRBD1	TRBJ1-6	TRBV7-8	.	CASSLLGQGPNSPLHF	TGTGCCAGCAGCTTACTCGGACAGGGGCCTAATTCACCCCTCCACTTT
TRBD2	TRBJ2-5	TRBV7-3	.	CASSLKPPFSGGQETQYF	TGTGCCAGCAGCTTAAAACCCCCTTTTAGCGGGGGACAAGAGACCCAGTACTTC
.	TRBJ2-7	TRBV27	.	CASSEFRESSYEQYF	TGTGCCAGCAGTGAATTCAGGGAAAGCTCCTACGAGCAGTACTTC
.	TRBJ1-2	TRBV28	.	CASSLLDGSGRGYTF	TGTGCCAGCAGTTTATTAGATGGCAGCGGTCGTGGCTACACCTTC
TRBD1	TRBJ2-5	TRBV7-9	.	CASSLMGQGTETQYF	TGTGCCAGCAGCTTAATGGGACAGGGGACGGAGACCCAGTACTTC
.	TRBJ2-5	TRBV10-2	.	CASSESGLIETQYF	TGCGCCAGCAGTGAGTCGGGGCTGATAGAGACCCAGTACTTC
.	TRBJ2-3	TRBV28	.	CASRESRGSTDTQYF	TGTGCCAGCAGGGAGTCTCGAGGAAGCACAGATACGCAGTATTTT
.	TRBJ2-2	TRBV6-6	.	CASSRTEGATGELFF	TGTGCCAGCAGTCGGACCGAGGGAGCCACCGGGGAGCTGTTTTTT
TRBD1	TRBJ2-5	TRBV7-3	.	CASSLDRGETQYF	TGTGCCAGCAGCTTAGACAGGGGAGAGACCCAGTACTTC
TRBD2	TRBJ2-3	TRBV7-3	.	CASSLAGVEDTQYF	TGTGCCAGCAGCTTAGCGGGAGTCGAAGATACGCAGTATTTT